Below, 15 T cell receptor beta chains from the same sample are listed, as sequenced in a study. TCRdb analysed the 5' RACE reads with MiXCR anew, one entry per CDR3 protein. The data contain approximately 60,000 distinct CDR3 sequences, around 21% of them singletons. The sorted Tregs were CD4+CD25+CD127-/low cells. What was sequenced was tumor-infiltrating Tregs sorted from the breast tumor. These receptors all come from a female donor with breast cancer.

A word on this clonotype: This may stem from a read error, because a much larger clone lies one nucleotide away. This chain links TRBV10-3 with TRBJ1-2; maybe TRBD1 (6 bases). The CDR3 has 13 amino acids. Germline V lookup: CDR1 ENHRY, CDR2 SYGVKD. CDR3 nucleotide sequence: TGTGCCATCAGGCCGGGGGCGGACCATGGCTACGCCTTC. Translated: CAIRPGADHGYAF.

J is TRBJ2-5 and V is TRBV2; D gene unclear. The CDR3 has 11 amino acids. V shed 7 bases and J shed 5 bases, with 8 bases lying between them. Per the germline V gene, CDR1 is SNHLY and CDR2 is FYNNEI. CDR3 amino acids: CASTLTETQYF. In DNA form, the CDR3 reads TGTGCCAGCACGTTGACGGAGACCCAGTACTTC.

In its sample, this clonotype was seen a few times. The chain's CDR3 is CSARALGGYLNYGYTF. The CDR3 nucleotides are TGCAGTGCTAGAGCTCTTGGGGGTTACCTTAACTATGGCTACACCTTC. V usage is TRBV20-1 and J usage is TRBJ1-2, with TRBD1 as a possible D gene (5 bases). V gave up 1 base and J gave up 1 base, with 16 bases separating them. CDR3 length: 16 residues. Germline assignment: CDR1 DFQATT and CDR2 SNEGSKA (reference sequence).

This chain uses TRBV5-1 with TRBJ2-2; D is perhaps TRBD1 or TRBD2 (5 bases each). The V gene's germline CDR1 is SGHRS and CDR2 YFSETQ. This CDR3 contains 15 residues. Trimming pared 4 bases from V and 0 bases from J, leaving 10 bases between. The chain's CDR3 is CASSVGRANTGELFF. The CDR3 coding sequence is TGCGCCAGCAGCGTGGGACGCGCGAACACCGGGGAGCTGTTTTTT.

As regards this clonotype: A read error may be the cause here, since a much bigger clone is one base away. The chain recombines TRBV5-1 with TRBJ1-1, with 8 bases lining up with TRBD1. The CDR3 consists of 17 residues. Per the germline V gene, CDR1 is SGHRS and CDR2 is YFSETQ. CDR3 nucleotides: TGCGCCAGCAGCTCCTTTGGACAGGGACACATGAACACTGAAGCTTGCTTT. Protein: CASSSFGQGHMNTEACF.

This clonotype was counted at least ten times. The chain joins TRBV27 to TRBJ2-7, with TRBD1 as a possible D gene (5 bases). V was clipped by 5 bases and J by 3 bases, with 17 bases between them. From germline, CDR1 is MNHEY and CDR2 SMNVEV (reference sequence). The CDR3 has 15 amino acids. This chain's CDR3 is CASSPDKTVRYEQYF. Written as DNA, the CDR3 is TGTGCCAGCAGTCCAGACAAGACAGTTCGCTACGAGCAGTACTTC.

The table lists this clonotype with a few counts. The rearrangement links TRBV10-3 to TRBJ2-3; tentatively, D is TRBD2 (5 bases). The V and J ends lost 5 bases and 4 bases respectively, with 10 bases between them. Germline V gene lookup returns CDR1 ENHRY and CDR2 SYGVKD. The CDR3 contains 13 residues. CDR3 sequence: CAISLSSPDTQYF. CDR3 coding DNA: TGTGCCATCAGTCTATCTAGCCCAGATACGCAGTATTTT.

This clonotype was detected ten times or more. The chain couples TRBV29-1 to TRBJ2-5; 7 nucleotides match TRBD1. Germline CDR1 is SQVTM and CDR2 is ANQGSEA. This CDR3 spans 13 amino acids. V lost 6 bases to trimming and J lost 1 base; unmatched junction nucleotides: 5. The CDR3 DNA is TGCAGCGTCACGGGACAGTCCCAAGAGACCCAGTACTTC. Residues: CSVTGQSQETQYF. Drawing the rest from reference TRBV29-1 and TRBJ2-5, the complete variable domain is SAVISQKPSRDICQRGTSLTIQCQVDSQVTMMFWYRQQPGQSLTLIATANQGSEATYESGFVIDKFPISRPNLTFSTLTVSNMSPEDSSIYLCSVTGQSQETQYFGPGTRLLVL.

This clonotype came up a few times. V usage is TRBV10-3 and J usage is TRBJ2-1; D might be TRBD2 (5 bases). Trimming shortened V by 7 bases and J by 1 base, and 11 bases separated the two germline ends. Germline CDR1 ENHRY, CDR2 SYGVKD. This CDR3 has 14 amino acids. The CDR3 nucleotides are TGTGCCATCACTGCGGGTAGATCCTACAATGAGCAGTTCTTC. Translation: CAITAGRSYNEQFF.

The chain links TRBV5-1 to TRBJ2-7, with TRBD2 as a possible D gene (5 bases). Germline V gives CDR1 SGHRS, CDR2 YFSETQ. The CDR3 runs 14 residues. V was pared by 0 bases and J by 2 bases, with 9 bases between. CDR3 sequence: CASSLGTGTYEQYF. CDR3 DNA: TGCGCCAGCAGCTTGGGGACTGGAACCTACGAGCAGTACTTC.

The sample holds many counts of this clonotype. This rearrangement joins TRBV4-2 to TRBJ2-7; 10 bases line up with TRBD2. The CDR3 loop spans 16 amino acids. V gave up 1 base and J gave up 1 base; unmatched junction bases: 4. Germline loops: CDR1 LGHNA, CDR2 YNFKEQ. The CDR3: CASSQASGRFSYEQYF. CDR3 DNA sequence: TGTGCCAGCAGCCAAGCTAGCGGGAGATTTTCCTACGAGCAGTACTTC.

This clonotype has a count of ten or more. The chain combines TRBV7-2 with TRBJ2-3; 8 nucleotides agree with TRBD1. The J segment lost 4 bases and the V segment lost 3 bases, leaving 9 bases of the junction unmatched. This CDR3 is 16 amino acids long. Germline V gene sequence: CDR1 SGHTA, CDR2 FQGNSA. CDR3 nucleotides: TGTGCCAGCAGCTTTATGTCAGGGGGCCGAGCAGATACGCAGTATTTT. Its protein product is CASSFMSGGRADTQYF.

This clonotype was recorded a few times. This chain links TRBV28 with TRBJ1-3, with D unclear. Per the germline V gene, CDR1 is MDHEN and CDR2 is SYDVKM. V was cut by 3 bases and J by 0 bases, with 9 bases left in between. The CDR3 spans 15 residues. As DNA, the CDR3 is TGTGCCAGCAGTTTCCACGGGGACTCTGGAAACACCATATATTTT. Translation gives CASSFHGDSGNTIYF. Full variable domain (remainder filled in from reference TRBV28 and TRBJ1-3): DVKVTQSSRYLVKRTGEKVFLECVQDMDHENMFWYRQDPGLGLRLIYFSYDVKMKEKGDIPEGYSVSREKKERFSLILESASTNQTSMYLCASSFHGDSGNTIYFGEGSWLTVV.

The table lists this clonotype with a few counts. The chain links TRBV30 to TRBJ1-5, with D uncertain. CDR1 and CDR2 from the germline V gene are GTSNPN and SVGIG (reference sequence). V was trimmed by 4 bases and J by 2 bases, leaving 9 bases between them. The CDR3 runs 13 residues. The CDR3 here is CAWNSDRNQPQHF. In nucleotides, the CDR3 is TGTGCCTGGAACTCCGACCGCAATCAGCCCCAGCATTTT.

As concerns this clonotype: This sequence may be a read error, since a much larger clone differs from it by one base. The chain employs TRBV5-1 and TRBJ2-3; no clear D. The CDR3 runs to 14 residues. V was trimmed by 6 bases and J by 4 bases, leaving 15 bases between them. CDR1 and CDR2 from the germline V gene are SGHRS and YFSETQ. CDR3 loop: CASNALQTADTQYF. CDR3 sequence (DNA): TGCGCCAGCAACGCGCTCCAGACCGCAGATACGCAGTATTTT.